A single sample is the source of the 15 T cell receptor beta chains below, sequenced in a study of T cell changes during pregnancy in multiple sclerosis. Data came from immunoSEQ multiplex PCR; TCRdb stores just in-frame clones and leaves some out. The table lists fewer than 45,000 clones, 88% of them singletons, with around 7.2% in the top ten. The starting material was CD8+ T cells from peripheral blood mononuclear cells, obtained in the third trimester of pregnancy. Receptor source: a female donor with multiple sclerosis, enrolled in a pregnancy study.

This clone has ten or more counts. The chain recombines TRBV6-5 with TRBJ2-1; 11 bases line up with TRBD2. Trimming removed 6 bases from V and 4 bases from J; junction bases left unmatched: 5. CDR1 MNHEY and CDR2 SVGAGI come from the germline V gene. The CDR3 is made up of 15 amino acids. The CDR3 region is CASSLTSGGYNEQFF. CDR3 coding DNA: TGTGCCAGCAGCCTAACTAGCGGGGGTTACAATGAGCAGTTCTTC.

The chain employs TRBV12-5 and TRBJ2-3, with unresolved D. The germline V and J ends were trimmed by 9 bases and 2 bases, with 15 bases remaining between them. Germline-derived CDR1 and CDR2 are LGHNT and FRNRAP. CDR3 size: 14 residues. Here the CDR3 reads CASTLGFLTDTQYF. The DNA for the CDR3 is TGTGCTAGCACCCTAGGTTTTCTCACAGATACGCAGTATTTT.

The CDR3 is CASSLLAEEGNEQFF. The CDR3 DNA sequence: TGTGCCAGCAGCTTACTCGCGGAGGAGGGTAATGAGCAGTTCTTC. The chain links TRBV7-6 to TRBJ2-1; TRBD2 might be the D (6 bases). The CDR3 extends over 15 amino acids. The V gene lost 2 bases and the J gene lost 7 bases, with 15 bases spanning the gap. The germline V gene encodes CDR1 SGHVS and CDR2 FNYEAQ.

The chain couples TRBV6-4 to TRBJ2-1; TRBD2 agrees at 7 bases. Per the germline V gene, CDR1 is MRHNA and CDR2 is SNTAGT. The CDR3 is 16 amino acids. V trimming: 5 bases; J trimming: 4 bases; junction bases outside the gene matches: 11. The CDR3 is CASSLGAGEPYNEQFF. CDR3 bases: TGTGCCAGCAGTCTTGGGGCGGGGGAGCCTTACAATGAGCAGTTCTTC.

V gene TRBV19 combines with J gene TRBJ2-1; 7 bases map to TRBD1. Germline assignment: CDR1 LNHDA and CDR2 SQIVND (reference sequence). The length of the CDR3 is 14 residues. V lost 5 bases, J lost 4 bases, and 5 bases stayed unmatched. The CDR3 region has the DNA TGTGCCAGTAGTCCCCGGGACAGTTACAATGAGCAGTTCTTC. Translated: CASSPRDSYNEQFF.

The chain joins TRBV13 to TRBJ1-1; 8 nucleotides agree with TRBD1. This CDR3 is built from 14 residues. Germline trimming cut 1 base from V and 5 bases from J; bases unmatched to any gene: 3. Germline CDR1 is PRHDT and CDR2 is FYEKMQ (reference sequence). Here the CDR3 DNA reads TGTGCCAGCAGCTTAGCCGGACAGGGAACTGAAGCTTTCTTT. Translated: CASSLAGQGTEAFF. Together with reference TRBV13 and TRBJ1-1, the CDR3 gives the full variable domain: AAGVIQSPRHLIKEKRETATLKCYPIPRHDTVYWYQQGPGQDPQFLISFYEKMQSDKGSIPDRFSAQQFSDYHSELNMSSLELGDSALYFCASSLAGQGTEAFFGQGTRLTVV.

The V and J genes are TRBV19 and TRBJ1-4, with 9 bases that match TRBD1. V dropped 5 bases and J dropped 6; count of bases not matched to a gene: 10. CDR1 LNHDA and CDR2 SQIVND come from the germline V gene (reference sequence). This CDR3 is built from 16 residues. CDR3 DNA: TGTGCCAGTAGTCGGGGGGCCGGGACAGGGTATGAAAAACTGTTTTTT. Translation: CASSRGAGTGYEKLFF.

The chain recombines TRBV9 with TRBJ1-4, with no clear D. V lost 3 bases, J lost 3 bases, and 12 bases lay in between. Germline loops: CDR1 SGDLS, CDR2 YYNGEE. This CDR3 spans 15 amino acids. In DNA form, the CDR3 reads TGTGCCAGCAGCGCGCGGGTAGGGTCTAATGAAAAACTGTTTTTT. This sequence encodes CASSARVGSNEKLFF.

The chain combines TRBV9 with TRBJ2-7, with 7 bases identical to TRBD1. CDR3 length equals 14 residues. Germline assignment: CDR1 SGDLS and CDR2 YYNGEE. J lost 2 bases, V lost 2 bases, and 4 bases had no gene match. CDR3 nucleotides: TGTGCCAGCAGCGTTGGGACAGACACCTACGAGCAGTACTTC. Translating gives CASSVGTDTYEQYF.

The chain is built from TRBV27 and TRBJ1-1; tentatively, D is TRBD1 (6 bases). The CDR3 has 14 residues. V was shortened by 8 bases and J by 6 bases, with 19 bases between the two germline ends. CDR1 and CDR2 from the germline V gene are MNHEY and SMNVEV (reference sequence). The CDR3: CASSPGAGWAEAFF. The CDR3 DNA reads as TGTGCCAGCTCTCCAGGGGCAGGGTGGGCTGAAGCTTTCTTT.

This chain uses TRBV4-2 with TRBJ1-2; the D gene is possibly TRBD1 (6 bases). The CDR3 is 15 amino acids. Germline values: CDR1 LGHNA, CDR2 YNFKEQ. The V and J ends lost 0 bases and 5 bases respectively, with 13 bases between them. The CDR3 reads CASSQEQGEGYGYTF. The CDR3 nucleotides read TGTGCCAGCAGCCAAGAACAGGGTGAGGGTTATGGCTACACCTTC.

The V and J genes are TRBV28 and TRBJ2-5; TRBD1 aligns across 11 bases. Germline CDR1 MDHEN, CDR2 SYDVKM. V trimming: 3 bases; J trimming: 4 bases; junction bases outside the gene matches: 10. CDR3 length: 17 amino acids. This chain's CDR3 is CASSLAPGTGGSETQYF. The CDR3 DNA is TGTGCCAGCAGTTTGGCCCCCGGGACAGGGGGTTCAGAGACCCAGTACTTC.

This clone has a single count. The chain is built from TRBV5-1 and TRBJ2-1, with TRBD2 matching over 8 bases. Germline values: CDR1 SGHRS, CDR2 YFSETQ. This CDR3 has 15 residues. With V trimmed by 4 bases and J by 6 bases, 9 bases remained unmatched. CDR3 residues: CASSPGLGGVNEQFF. The CDR3 nucleotides read TGCGCCAGCAGCCCGGGACTAGGGGGTGTCAATGAGCAGTTCTTC.

V usage is TRBV10-3 and J usage is TRBJ2-4, with TRBD1 identical over 7 bases. With 2 bases clipped from V and 4 bases from J, the junction kept 5 bases outside the gene matches. Germline CDR1 is ENHRY and CDR2 is SYGVKD. The CDR3 runs 15 residues. CDR3 sequence: CAISETGAPKNIQYF. Here the CDR3 DNA reads TGTGCCATCAGTGAGACAGGGGCGCCGAAAAACATTCAGTACTTC.

By sample share, this clone is medium-sized. This sequence joins TRBV6-1 and TRBJ2-7; D gene unclear. CDR3 length: 12 residues. The V end was cut by 9 bases, the J end by 2 bases, with 11 bases between. The germline gives CDR1 MNHNS, CDR2 SASEGT. Written as DNA, the CDR3 is TGTGCCAGTAACCTGGGCCCCTACGAGCAGTACTTC. Translated: CASNLGPYEQYF.